This T cell receptor (beta chain) came from a study of blood T cell repertoires in COVID-19. Germline lookup yields CDR1 SGHRS and CDR2 YFSETQ. CDR3 size: 14 residues. Between the trimmed V and J ends, which lost 0 bases and 2 bases, there was a span of 8 bases. The assay was immunoSEQ multiplex PCR, and TCRdb's table has in-frame clones only and misses some. The sample consists of around 310,000 clones, about nine tenths of them appearing once. Cohorts were determined from participant-reported clinical history. The sequenced sample was PBMCs or T cells enriched from blood (not recorded which). This sequence was found in a woman aged 25 to 39 who had recovered from COVID-19. The genes are TRBV5-1 and TRBJ1-1; D remains ambiguous. The CDR3 sequence: CASSLGSSNTEAFF. In DNA, the CDR3 is TGCGCCAGCAGCTTGGGTAGCAGTAACACTGAAGCTTTCTTT.